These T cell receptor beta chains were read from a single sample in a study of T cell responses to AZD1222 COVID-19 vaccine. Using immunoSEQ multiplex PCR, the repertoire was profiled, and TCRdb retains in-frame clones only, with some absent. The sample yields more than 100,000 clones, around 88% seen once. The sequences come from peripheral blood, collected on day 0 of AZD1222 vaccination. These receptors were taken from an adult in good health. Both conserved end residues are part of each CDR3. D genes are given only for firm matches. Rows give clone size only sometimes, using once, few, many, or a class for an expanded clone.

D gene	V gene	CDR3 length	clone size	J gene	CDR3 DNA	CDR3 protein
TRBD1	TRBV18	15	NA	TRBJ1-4	TGTGCCAGCTCTCTACAACAGGGGTCGAATGAAAAACTGTTTTTT	CASSLQQGSNEKLFF
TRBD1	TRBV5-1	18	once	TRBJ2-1	TGCGCCAGCAGCTTAGGGCCCCAAGGGACAGAGGGATACAATGAGCAGTTCTTC	CASSLGPQGTEGYNEQFF
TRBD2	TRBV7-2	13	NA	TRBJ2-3	TGTGCCAGCAGCCTCTCCTCTAGCGGGGGTGGATATTTT	CASSLSSSGGGYF
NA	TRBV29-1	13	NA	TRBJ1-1	TGCAGCGTTGATCAGGGAGGAAACACTGAAGCTTTCTTT	CSVDQGGNTEAFF
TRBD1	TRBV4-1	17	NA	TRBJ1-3	TGCGCCAGCAGTCAAACAGGGGGCCTCTTTTCTGGAAACACCATATATTTT	CASSQTGGLFSGNTIYF
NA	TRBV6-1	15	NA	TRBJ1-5	TGTGCCAGCAGTGAGGGACCGCGTTCAGGTCAGCCCCAGCATTTT	CASSEGPRSGQPQHF
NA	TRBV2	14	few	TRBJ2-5	TGTGCCAGCAAAGTAGGGGCTTTACAAGAGACCCAGTACTTC	CASKVGALQETQYF
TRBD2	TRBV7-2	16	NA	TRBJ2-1	TGTGCCAGCAGCCCAGTAGGGGCGGGGGGGCCCAATGAGCAGTTCTTC	CASSPVGAGGPNEQFF
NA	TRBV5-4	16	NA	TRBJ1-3	TGTGCCAGCAGCAACGGGGGGGTCTACTCTGGAAACACCATATATTTT	CASSNGGVYSGNTIYF
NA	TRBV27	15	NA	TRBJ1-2	TGTGCCAGCAGTTTCCTTGACGGAGGTAACTATGGCTACACCTTC	CASSFLDGGNYGYTF
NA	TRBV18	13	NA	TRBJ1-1	TGTGCCAGCTCACCACGGGCGAACACTGAAGCTTTCTTT	CASSPRANTEAFF
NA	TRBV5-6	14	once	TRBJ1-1	TGTGCCAGCGCCGTCGGGGGGCGCGGCACTGAAGCTTTCTTT	CASAVGGRGTEAFF
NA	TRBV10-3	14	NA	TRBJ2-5	TGTGCCATCAGTCCCGGGACTGTTCAAGAGACCCAGTACTTC	CAISPGTVQETQYF
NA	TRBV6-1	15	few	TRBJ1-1	TGTGCCAGCAGTGAACTGGTTGGCAGGAACACTGAAGCTTTCTTT	CASSELVGRNTEAFF
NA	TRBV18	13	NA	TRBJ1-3	TGTGCCAGCTCACCCTTTACTGGAAACACCATATATTTT	CASSPFTGNTIYF
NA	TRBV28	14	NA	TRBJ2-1	TGTGCCAGCAGTTTCGCCGGGCACTACAATGAGCAGTTCTTC	CASSFAGHYNEQFF
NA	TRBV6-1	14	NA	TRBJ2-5	TGTGCCAGCAGTGAAGCCCAGGGGCAAGAGACCCAGTACTTC	CASSEAQGQETQYF
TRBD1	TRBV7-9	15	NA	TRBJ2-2	TGTGCCAGCAGCACCGGTGGGACAGCGACCGGGGAGCTGTTTTTT	CASSTGGTATGELFF
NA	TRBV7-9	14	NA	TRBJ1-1	TGTGCCAGCAGCCCGGAGGGGGGAGGGACTGAAGCTTTCTTT	CASSPEGGGTEAFF
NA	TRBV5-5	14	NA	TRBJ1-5	TGTGCCAGCAGCTTAGGGGGTGCTTATCAGCCCCAGCATTTT	CASSLGGAYQPQHF
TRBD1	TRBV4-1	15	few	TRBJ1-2	TGCGCCAGCAGCCCACAGATCCGGGACAGGGATAGCTACACCTTC	CASSPQIRDRDSYTF
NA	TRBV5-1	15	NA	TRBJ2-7	TGCGCCAGCAGCAAAGGGCTAATTTCCCCGCGGGAGCAGTACTTC	CASSKGLISPREQYF
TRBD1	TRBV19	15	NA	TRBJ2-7	TGTGCCAGTAGTATCTCGGGACAGGGGGTCCACGAGCAGTACTTC	CASSISGQGVHEQYF
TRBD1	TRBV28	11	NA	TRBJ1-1	TGTGCCAGCACCGGACAGGGTGAAGCTTTCTTT	CASTGQGEAFF
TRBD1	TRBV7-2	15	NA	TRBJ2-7	TGTGCCAGCAGCTTAGTAACGGGACAGGGGAGCGAGCAGTACTTC	CASSLVTGQGSEQYF
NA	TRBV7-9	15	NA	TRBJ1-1	TGTGCCAGCAGCTTAGCGGCCGGGGTGGGCACTGAAGCTTTCTTT	CASSLAAGVGTEAFF
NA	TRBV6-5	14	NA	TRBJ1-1	TGTGCCAGCAGCCCGCTGGGGGGACGCACTGAAGCTTTCTTT	CASSPLGGRTEAFF
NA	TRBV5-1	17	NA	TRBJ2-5	TGCGCCAGCAGCTTGAGGGGTACTAGCCGGTACGGGGAGACCCAGTACTTC	CASSLRGTSRYGETQYF
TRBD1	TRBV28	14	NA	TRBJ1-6	TGTGCCAGCAGCACTCAGGGGGGGGTATCACCCCTCCACTTT	CASSTQGGVSPLHF
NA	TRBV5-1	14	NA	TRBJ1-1	TGCGCCAGCAGCTTGGATCTAATGAACACTGAAGCTTTCTTT	CASSLDLMNTEAFF
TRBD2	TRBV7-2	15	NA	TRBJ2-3	TGTGCCAGCAGCCCCCTCGGCGGGGGGGGAGATACGCAGTATTTT	CASSPLGGGGDTQYF
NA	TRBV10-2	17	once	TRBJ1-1	TGCGCCAGCAGGGATATCAAAAGCGGGACCCCATCGACTGAAGCTTTCTTT	CASRDIKSGTPSTEAFF
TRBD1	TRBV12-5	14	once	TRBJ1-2	TGTGCTAGTGGTTTGGCCCACAGGGGCGGTGGCTACACCTTC	CASGLAHRGGGYTF
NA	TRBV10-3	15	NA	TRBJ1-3	TGTGCCATCAGCGTCGGACAGCTCTCTGGAAACACCATATATTTT	CAISVGQLSGNTIYF
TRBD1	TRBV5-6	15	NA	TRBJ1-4	TGTGCCAGCAGCCGCTCGACAGGGGTTAATGAAAAACTGTTTTTT	CASSRSTGVNEKLFF
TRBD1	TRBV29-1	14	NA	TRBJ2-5	TGCAGCGTTGGAGTCAGGGGGTCGGAAGAGACCCAGTACTTC	CSVGVRGSEETQYF
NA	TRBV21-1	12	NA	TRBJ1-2	TGTGCCAGCAGCAGATGGGACTATGGCTACACCTTC	CASSRWDYGYTF
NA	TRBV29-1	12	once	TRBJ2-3	TGCAGCGTCGGCCTCGAAAGAGATACGCAGTATTTT	CSVGLERDTQYF
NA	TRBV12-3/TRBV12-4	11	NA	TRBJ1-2	TGTGCCAGCAAGTTTTGGGGTGGCTACACCTTC	CASKFWGGYTF
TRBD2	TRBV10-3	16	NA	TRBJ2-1	TGTGCCATCAGTGCGGGACTAGCGGGGGGGCCTGATGAGCAGTTCTTC	CAISAGLAGGPDEQFF
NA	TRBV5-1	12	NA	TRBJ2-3	TGCGCCAGCAGAAGGGATTCCGATACGCAGTATTTT	CASRRDSDTQYF
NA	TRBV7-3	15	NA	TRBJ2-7	TGTGCCAGCAGCTTTTTGGGCAGTAGCTCCTACGAGCAGTACTTC	CASSFLGSSSYEQYF
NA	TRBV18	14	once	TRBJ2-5	TGTGCCAGCTCACCCGTGGCGGGCCAAGAGACCCAGTACTTC	CASSPVAGQETQYF
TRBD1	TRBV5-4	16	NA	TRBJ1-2	TGTGCCAGCAGCTTGGCCTTGGACAGGGGGCTGGGTGGCTACACCTTC	CASSLALDRGLGGYTF
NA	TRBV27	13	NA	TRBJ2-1	TGTGCCAGCACCCAGAGCTCCTACAATGAGCAGTTCTTC	CASTQSSYNEQFF
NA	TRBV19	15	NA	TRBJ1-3	TGTGCCAGTAGTCTTACAGGGACCTCTGGAAACACCATATATTTT	CASSLTGTSGNTIYF
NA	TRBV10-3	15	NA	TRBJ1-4	TGTGCCATCAGGGGTTCAGGGGCTACTAATGAAAAACTGTTTTTT	CAIRGSGATNEKLFF
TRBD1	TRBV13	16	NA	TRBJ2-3	TGTGCCAGCACCCAGGGTCGACAGGGGTTCGCAGATACGCAGTATTTT	CASTQGRQGFADTQYF
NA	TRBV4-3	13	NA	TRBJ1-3	TGCGCCAGCAGCCAAGACACTGGAAACACCATATATTTT	CASSQDTGNTIYF